This TCR beta chain was recovered during a study of blood T cells in healthy people across ages. Study findings and constraints: With naive T cell percentage, TCR beta diversity showed a strong correlation. Compared with aged donors, long-lived donors showed fewer expanded clones, suggesting selection. Expanded clonotype shifts may have been confounded, as the donors had an unknown CMV status.

Sample-barcoded 5' priming and a J-beta primer mix drove a second PCR of about 6 to 12 cycles. Each CDR3 protein is one row after TCRdb ran MiXCR on the 5' RACE reads. In the table there are about 900,000 distinct CDR3 sequences, 55% to 65% of which are singletons. This clonotype was detected a few times. Its cognate antigen is unknown. From germline, CDR1 is MNHEY and CDR2 SVGAGI. The CDR3 spans 11 residues. Deletions cut 6 bases from V and 4 bases from J, with 7 bases between. This chain uses TRBV6-5 with TRBJ2-7; D call uncertain. The material sequenced was blood. The receptor comes from a man younger than 45 in good health. The CDR3, as DNA: TGTGCCAGCAGGTCCCGTTACGAGCAGTACTTC. Translated, it gives CASRSRYEQYF.